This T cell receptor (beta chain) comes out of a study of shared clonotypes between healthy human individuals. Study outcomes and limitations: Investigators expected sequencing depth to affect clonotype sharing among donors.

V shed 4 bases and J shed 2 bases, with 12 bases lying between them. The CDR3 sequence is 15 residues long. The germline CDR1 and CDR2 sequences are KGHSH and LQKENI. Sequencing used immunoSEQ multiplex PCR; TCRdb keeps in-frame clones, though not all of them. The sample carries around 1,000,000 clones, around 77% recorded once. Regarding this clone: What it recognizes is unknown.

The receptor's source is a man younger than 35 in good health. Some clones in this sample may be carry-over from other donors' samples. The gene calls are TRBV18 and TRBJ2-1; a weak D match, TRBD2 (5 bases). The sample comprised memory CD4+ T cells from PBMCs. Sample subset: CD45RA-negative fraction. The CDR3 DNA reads TGTGCCAGCTCACGCATACGGGAACCCTACAATGAGCAGTTCTTC. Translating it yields CASSRIREPYNEQFF.